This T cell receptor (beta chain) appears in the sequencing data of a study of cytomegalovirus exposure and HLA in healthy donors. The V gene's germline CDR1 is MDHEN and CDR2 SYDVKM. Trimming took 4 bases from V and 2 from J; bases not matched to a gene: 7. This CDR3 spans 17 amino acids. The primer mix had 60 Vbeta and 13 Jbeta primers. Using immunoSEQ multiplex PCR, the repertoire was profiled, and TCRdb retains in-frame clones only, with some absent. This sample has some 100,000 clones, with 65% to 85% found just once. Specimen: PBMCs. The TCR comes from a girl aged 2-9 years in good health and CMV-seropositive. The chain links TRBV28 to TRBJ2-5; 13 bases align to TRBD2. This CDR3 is CASSSEMTSGRQETQYF. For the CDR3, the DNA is TGTGCCAGCAGTTCCGAGATGACTAGCGGGAGGCAAGAGACCCAGTACTTC.